The TCR beta chain described here comes from a study of CD8+CD57+ T cells in acquired aplastic anemia listed by TCRdb under 2018. About the study as a whole: DNA extracted from sorted CD4+ and CD8+ cells had a mean of around 3 ug, with a range of 0.2 to 27.4 ug. Mean read counts for healthy donor samples were 8.5 million to 10.8 million for CD4+ cells and roughly 12 million for CD8+ cells.

V loses 4 bases of germline sequence and J loses 2 bases, and the interval between the two ends is 11 bases. The CDR3, from cysteine to phenylalanine, totals 13 residues. Only the CDR3 portion is preserved as DNA: 39 bases, with reading frame beginning at the first base. Sequences GTSNPN (CDR1) and SVGIG (CDR2) are obtained from the germline V gene (reference sequence). The study deep-sequenced TCR repertoires of sorted CD4+ and CD8+ blood T cells from severe aplastic anemia patients and healthy subjects. Ficoll-Paque density gradient centrifugation was used to isolate peripheral blood mononuclear cells. Before DNA was extracted, CD4+ and CD8+ T cells were sorted using either FACS or magnetic beads. Findings and caveats that apply to the study as a whole: Roughly 29 CD8+ CDR3 sequences were shared between patients and controls but appeared highly expressed in patients and within their immunodominant clones. Between patients and healthy controls, no significant difference in CD8+ Simpson's diversity was found (P=0.060).

As to this clonotype: The antigen it recognizes is unknown. Qualities for individual bases were not recorded, and no much larger clone is one base off.

TCR beta VDJ combination and CDR3 sequence profiling used genomic DNA as the template. TCR repertoire sequencing was run on an Illumina HiSeq 2000. In the source study's methods: Repertoires were assessed using TRBV/TRBJ rearrangement plots, CDR3 size and DJ length profiles, and Simpson's diversity index. The immunodominant clone was defined as the most abundant DNA sequence in deep sequencing data. CDR3 amino acid sequences were screened for sharing across subjects and were compared with published repertoires and the VDJdb database. The public reads were quality trimmed at Q25 with fastp and then assembled into clones with MiXCR by TCRdb, keeping productive beta chains. Entries that share a CDR3 protein sequence are merged under the most common genes and DNA. The V and J calls were determined by TCRdb, not by the authors. This sample is represented by about 190,000 distinct CDR3 sequences; around 59% of them were singletons. The biggest ten clones account for about 17% of the sample.

This sequence originates from a human donor in good health, serving as a control. This chain is built from TRBV30 and TRBJ2-5; TRBD1 is a possible D gene, resting on 6 matching bases. The material sequenced was sorted CD4+, CD8+, or CD8+CD57+ T cells (not recorded which) from PBMCs. The nucleotides read TGTGCCTGGATTCAGGGGCCGCAAGAGACCCAGTACTTC. Its translation reads: CAWIQGPQETQYF.